This T cell receptor (beta chain) was retrieved from a study of cytomegalovirus exposure and HLA in healthy donors. Study details: Caucasian-associated ancestry cluster membership applied to less than 85% of about 370 genotyped donors.

Broader study findings: At a 0.05 false discovery rate, a later analysis found some 18,000 TCR beta sequences to be associated with HLA alleles.

Researchers ran the PCR with 60 Vbeta and 13 Jbeta primers. TCRdb keeps only in-frame clones here, not all; method: immunoSEQ multiplex PCR. The table shows 150,000 to 200,000 clones, with 80% occurring only once. With regard to this clone: Its antigen is unidentified.

Unrecorded immune exposures were likely, despite nominal health at sampling. Germline CDR1 SGDLS, CDR2 YYNGEE. The V end lost 3 bases, the J end lost 4 bases, and 10 bases lay between the germline ends. This CDR3 region has 13 residues. Sequencing input: PBMCs. The chain recombines TRBV9 with TRBJ2-5; tentatively, D is TRBD2 (6 bases). The sequence was collected from a man aged 25-45 years in good health and CMV-seropositive. This chain's CDR3 is CASSAGVPETQYF. The CDR3 bases are TGTGCCAGCAGCGCGGGGGTCCCAGAGACCCAGTACTTC.